This TCR beta chain stems from a study of T cell responses to AZD1222 COVID-19 vaccine. The ends were cut back, 0 bases at V and 10 bases at J, with 10 bases in the middle. The CDR3 has 14 residues. The germline V gene encodes CDR1 LGHNA and CDR2 YSLEER. Sequenced by immunoSEQ multiplex PCR; TCRdb stores in-frame clones only, minus some. This sample has 80,000 or so clones, with approximately 88% found just once. The specimen comprised peripheral blood, sampled on day 0 of MenACWY control vaccination. The receptor's source is an adult in good health. The rearrangement joins TRBV4-3 to TRBJ1-6, with D unresolved. CDR3 bases: TGCGCCAGCAGCCAAGATTTCAGTAACTCACCCCTCCACTTT. Translated: CASSQDFSNSPLHF.